This T cell receptor (beta chain) was identified in a study of OX40 agonist ivuxolimab in advanced cancers. As for the study in general: Aged about 23 to 80 with a mean of approximately 60 years, they were almost 85% male. Regarding the study as a whole: The antigen specificity of the peripheral T cells (those that were expanded) was not determined. In general, CD8+ T cells held more expanded clones than CD4+ did, on average.

Sampling times: baseline, cycle 4 day 1, cycle 7 day 1. Sequencing was performed with immunoSEQ multiplex PCR; in TCRdb, only in-frame clones are kept and a portion is missing. The sample includes 66,000 or so clones, around 85% of them seen just once. This clone came up a few times. The antigen is undetermined. The CDR3 extends over 22 amino acids. The chain joins TRBV12-2 to TRBJ2-6; TRBD2, as called in the table, went unchecked against the DNA. TRBV12-2 is flagged as a pseudogene. The clonotype comes from an adult with an advanced solid tumor such as melanoma, head and neck, liver or kidney cancer. This material consisted of CD4+ or CD8+ T cells sorted from blood, taken in a trial of the OX40 agonist ivuxolimab. The CDR3 nucleotides read TGTGCAAGTCGCTTAGTTGGGGCCTTAACTAGCGGGAGAATCGCTGGGGCCAACGTCCTGACTTTC. It encodes CASRLVGALTSGRIAGANVLTF.